A single sample gave rise to the 10 T cell receptor beta chains below, sequenced in a study of blood T cell repertoires in COVID-19. TCRdb's table, derived via immunoSEQ multiplex PCR, lists solely in-frame clones and lacks some. This sample has some 250,000 clones, with around 87% found just once. Sequencing was performed on peripheral blood. Receptors originate from a young woman who had recovered from COVID-19.

J is TRBJ1-2 and V is TRBV12-3 or TRBV12-4, with D unresolved. With 7 bases removed from V and 5 bases from J, the gap between germline ends came to 11 bases. There are 12 residues in the CDR3. The CDR3 loop is CASNTVNYGYTF. The CDR3 DNA sequence: TGTGCCAGCAATACAGTAAATTATGGCTACACCTTC.

The J gene is TRBJ2-3, the V gene TRBV6-2 or TRBV6-3, with TRBD1 matching 9 bases. Germline V gene sequence: CDR1 MNHEY, CDR2 SVGEGT. The V segment lost 2 bases and the J segment 5 bases; nucleotides outside the gene matches: 5. The CDR3 extends over 15 amino acids. The CDR3 nucleotides are TGTGCCAGCAGTTACCTAACGACAGGGGGAGATACGCAGTATTTT. Translating it yields CASSYLTTGGDTQYF.

This rearrangement joins TRBV6-5 to TRBJ1-2; D gene uncertain. This CDR3 comprises 14 residues. The germline CDR1 and CDR2 sequences are MNHEY and SVGAGI. The V end was cut by 7 bases, the J end by 1 base, with 13 bases between. CDR3 residues: CASTRPGINYGYTF. DNA for the CDR3: TGTGCCAGCACGCGACCGGGAATTAACTATGGCTACACCTTC.

J is TRBJ2-1 and V is TRBV7-6; D might be TRBD1 (6 bases). The CDR3 is 15 amino acids. Per germline, CDR1 SGHVS and CDR2 FNYEAQ. V was clipped by 5 bases and J by 0 bases, with 11 bases between them. The chain's CDR3 is CASSPGQTSYNEQFF. The CDR3, as DNA: TGTGCCAGCAGCCCGGGACAAACCTCCTACAATGAGCAGTTCTTC.

This chain links TRBV5-6 with TRBJ2-3, with D maybe TRBD2 (7 bases). Per germline, CDR1 SGHDT and CDR2 YYEEEE. The V and J ends lost 4 bases and 3 bases respectively, with 15 bases between them. The CDR3 covers 15 residues. The CDR3 is CASSPGGGVTDTQYF. Here the CDR3 DNA reads TGTGCCAGCAGCCCGGGGGGCGGGGTGACAGATACGCAGTATTTT.

The genes are TRBV14 and TRBJ1-2, with 8 bases identical to TRBD1. Germline loops: CDR1 SGHDN, CDR2 FVKESK. V dropped 4 bases and J dropped 2; count of bases not matched to a gene: 12. This CDR3 contains 17 residues. CDR3: CASSLTRLRQGNYGYTF. CDR3 bases: TGTGCCAGCAGCCTAACCAGACTACGACAGGGGAACTATGGCTACACCTTC.

This CDR3 reads CASSGQGYNEQFF. The CDR3 DNA reads TGTGCCAGCAGTGGACAGGGCTACAATGAGCAGTTCTTC. The V call is TRBV2, the J call TRBJ2-1; 7 bases are shared with TRBD1. Germline V CDR1 and CDR2: SNHLY, FYNNEI. The CDR3 spans 13 residues. V shed 4 bases and J 3 bases; nucleotides not matched to a gene: 0. Full variable domain (outside the CDR3, taken from reference TRBV2 and TRBJ2-1): EPEVTQTPSHQVTQMGQEVILRCVPISNHLYFYWYRQILGQKVEFLVSFYNNEISEKSEIFDDQFSVERPDGSNFTLKIRSTKLEDSAMYFCASSGQGYNEQFFGPGTRLTVL.

In its sample, this clone was seen once. The chain carries TRBV9 and TRBJ1-6; D unclear. V shed 0 bases and J shed 9 bases, with 10 bases lying between them. Germline V gene data show CDR1 as SGDLS and CDR2 as YYNGEE. The CDR3 loop spans 14 amino acids. The CDR3 loop reads CASSVDGSGSPLHF. The CDR3 coding sequence is TGTGCCAGCAGCGTAGATGGTTCCGGTTCACCCCTCCACTTT.

This chain joins TRBV6-1 and TRBJ1-6; D gene uncertain. V lost 1 base and J lost 8, with 18 bases in between. Germline values: CDR1 MNHNS, CDR2 SASEGT. CDR3 length equals 17 residues. Here the CDR3 reads CASSEDPVLRGDSPLHF. The CDR3 nucleotides are TGTGCCAGCAGTGAAGACCCGGTCCTCCGGGGTGATTCACCCCTCCACTTT.

The chain recombines TRBV29-1 with TRBJ1-1; TRBD1 agrees at 7 bases. V lost 7 bases, J lost 1 base, and 6 bases stayed unmatched. The CDR3 has 13 amino acids. Germline V lookup: CDR1 SQVTM, CDR2 ANQGSEA. The CDR3 DNA sequence: TGCAGCGCCGCACGACAGGGGAACACTGAAGCTTTCTTT. Translated, it gives CSAARQGNTEAFF.